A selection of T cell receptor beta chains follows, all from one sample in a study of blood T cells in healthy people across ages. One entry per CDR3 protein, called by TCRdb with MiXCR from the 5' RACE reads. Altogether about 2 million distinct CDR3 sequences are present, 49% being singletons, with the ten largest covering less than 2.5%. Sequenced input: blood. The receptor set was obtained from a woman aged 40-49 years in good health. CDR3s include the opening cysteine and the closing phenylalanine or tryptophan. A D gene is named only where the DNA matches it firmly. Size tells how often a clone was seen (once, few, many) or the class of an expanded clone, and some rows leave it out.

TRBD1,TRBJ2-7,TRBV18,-,TGTGCCAGCTCACCAATTACCGGGACAGGTATCTCCACGAGGCAGTACTTC,CASSPITGTGISTRQYF
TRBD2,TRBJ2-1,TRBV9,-,TGTGCCAGCAGTCCGACTAGGCAGCGGGGGGCATACAATGAGCAGTTCTTC,CASSPTRQRGAYNEQFF
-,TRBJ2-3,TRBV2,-,TGTGCCAGCAGCGAGACCGGCACAGATACGCAGTATTTT,CASSETGTDTQYF
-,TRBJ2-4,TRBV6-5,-,TGTGCCAGCAGTTACTCAGGAAAGCTAGCCAAAAACATTCAGTACTTC,CASSYSGKLAKNIQYF
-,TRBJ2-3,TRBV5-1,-,TGCGCCAGCAGCTCGAGGGACGGAGAGCCAGATACGCAGTATTTT,CASSSRDGEPDTQYF
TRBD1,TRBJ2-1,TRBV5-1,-,TGCGCCAGCGACAGGGTGCCTAGGTATGAGCAGTTCTTC,CASDRVPRYEQFF
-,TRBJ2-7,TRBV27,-,TGTGCCAGCACAAGGACAGTGGGGAGCTCCTACGAGCAGTACTTC,CASTRTVGSSYEQYF
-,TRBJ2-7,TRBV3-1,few,TGTGCCAGCAGCCAAGAAGGTAGGCCCTACTACGAGCAGTACTTC,CASSQEGRPYYEQYF
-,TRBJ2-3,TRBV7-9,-,TGTGCCAGCAGCTTAGCGGGCGGCAGGGCAACCACAGATACGCAGTATTTT,CASSLAGGRATTDTQYF
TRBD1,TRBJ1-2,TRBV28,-,TGTGCCAGCAGTCTCGGGACAGGGGCGATCTATGGCTACACCTTC,CASSLGTGAIYGYTF
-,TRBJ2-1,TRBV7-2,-,TGTGCCAACAGCCAACTAGGGGGGCCCGATGAGCAGTTCTTC,CANSQLGGPDEQFF
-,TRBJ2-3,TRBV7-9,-,TGTGCCAGCAGCCCCCAGGCTAGGGTTACCAGAGATACGCAGTATTTT,CASSPQARVTRDTQYF
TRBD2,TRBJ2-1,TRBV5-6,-,TGTGCCAGCAGCTTGGAGCGGGGGCGACTCTTCAATGAGCAGTTCTTC,CASSLERGRLFNEQFF
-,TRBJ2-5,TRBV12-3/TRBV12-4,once,TGTGCCAGCAGTCCCACGAGGGAAGGGGGAGAGACCCAGTACTTC,CASSPTREGGETQYF
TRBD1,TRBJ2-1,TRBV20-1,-,TGCAGCGACAACAGGGGGCGGAATGAGCAGTTCTTC,CSDNRGRNEQFF
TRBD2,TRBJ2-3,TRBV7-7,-,TGTGCTAGCAGCTTAGACGTATGCGGGGGGGCTTGCACAGATACGCAGTATTTT,CASSLDVCGGACTDTQYF
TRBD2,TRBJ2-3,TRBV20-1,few,TGCAGTGTTGGGACTAGAGCAGATACGCAGTATTTT,CSVGTRADTQYF
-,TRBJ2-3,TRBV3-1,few,TGTGCCAGCAGCTTCCAGATCGTGGGAGATACGCAGTATTTT,CASSFQIVGDTQYF
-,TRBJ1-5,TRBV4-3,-,TGCGCCAGCAGCCAAGTTCGGGGGAATAATCAGCCCCAGCATTTT,CASSQVRGNNQPQHF
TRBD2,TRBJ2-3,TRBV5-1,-,TGCGCCAGCAGCTTCTCTAGCGGCCCTAGCACAGATACGCAGTATTTT,CASSFSSGPSTDTQYF
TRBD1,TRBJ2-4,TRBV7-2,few,TGTGCCAGCAGCTTAGACAGGGGGCTTGAAAACATTCAGTACTTC,CASSLDRGLENIQYF
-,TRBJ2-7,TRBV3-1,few,TGTGCCAGCAGCCAAGTCTTCGGACCGCTGGGCCACGAGCAGTACTTC,CASSQVFGPLGHEQYF
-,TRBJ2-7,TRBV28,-,TGTGCCAGCAGTTTAATAGGACAGCTTAATTCCTACAATGAGCAGTACTTC,CASSLIGQLNSYNEQYF
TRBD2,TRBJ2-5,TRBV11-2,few,TGTGCCAGCAGCTTTCTTGGGGGGGGGATTCAAGAGACCCAGTACTTC,CASSFLGGGIQETQYF
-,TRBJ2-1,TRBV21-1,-,TGTGCCAGCAGCGTTGATAGACAGCAGTACTACAATGAGCAGTTCTTC,CASSVDRQQYYNEQFF
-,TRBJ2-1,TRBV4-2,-,TGTGCCAGCAGCAAAAGACTCGGTGGGGGCCCCTTCAATGAGCAGTTCTTC,CASSKRLGGGPFNEQFF
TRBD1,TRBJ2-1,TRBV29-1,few,TGCAGCGTTGATAGCTGGACAGGGAAAGGGAATGAGCAGTTCTTC,CSVDSWTGKGNEQFF
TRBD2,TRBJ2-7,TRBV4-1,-,TGCGCCAGCAGCCAACGAGCGGGGGGATTCGAGCAGTACTTC,CASSQRAGGFEQYF
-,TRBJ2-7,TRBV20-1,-,TGCAGTGCTGAACTCCCGACGGGGGCTATCAACGAGCAGTACTTC,CSAELPTGAINEQYF
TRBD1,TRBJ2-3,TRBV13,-,TGTGCCAGCAGCTTAGGGGACAGGGTGGATACGCATTATTTT,CASSLGDRVDTHYF